Listed here are 3 T cell receptor beta chains from one sample, sequenced in a study of regulatory and conventional T cells in breast cancer. From the PCR reads, TCRdb called clonotypes with MiXCR, one entry per CDR3 protein. The data hold around 1,200 distinct CDR3 sequences, with roughly 36% observed a single time. Specimen: regulatory T cells from blood. Every receptor here comes from a female donor with breast cancer.

Judged by abundance, this clonotype is large. The V and J genes are TRBV5-1 and TRBJ1-5; TRBD1 aligns across 8 bases. V lost 0 bases and J lost 5; bases outside the gene matches: 4. Germline V gene lookup returns CDR1 SGHRS and CDR2 YFSETQ. The CDR3 has 15 residues. The CDR3 loop is CASSLAGTGYQPQHF. The CDR3 nucleotides read TGCGCCAGCAGCTTGGCCGGGACAGGTTATCAGCCCCAGCATTTT.

Only a few counts were recorded for this clonotype. The chain links TRBV6-5 to TRBJ1-1; no reliable D call. The CDR3 runs 13 residues. Germline CDR1 reads MNHEY; CDR2 reads SVGAGI. V gave up 0 bases and J gave up 5 bases, with 7 bases separating them. CDR3 loop: CASSYSTLTEAFF. The DNA for the CDR3 is TGTGCCAGCAGTTACTCTACCCTTACTGAAGCTTTCTTT.

The chain has TRBV6-2 or TRBV6-3 and TRBJ1-2; no reliable D call. The CDR3 runs to 12 residues. Germline CDR1 and CDR2: MNHEY and SVGEGT. V was trimmed by 7 bases and J by 8 bases, leaving 14 bases between them. The CDR3 loop reads CASTSVNHGYTF. For the CDR3, the DNA is TGTGCCAGCACTTCAGTCAACCACGGCTACACCTTC.